A single sample is the source of the 6 T cell receptor beta chains below, sequenced in a study of Ad26.COV2.S vaccination and SARS-CoV-2 variants (dated by TCRdb to 2020 to 2022). The protocol used for the library was the immunoSEQ multiplex PCR assay. In TCRdb, the immuneACCESS table is reduced to in-frame sequences with V and J assigned. These tables do not hold every clone; where another copy was compared, an unresolved V gene accounts for under half, and the others remain unexplained. Present in this sample are around 300,000 clones, almost 90% of which were seen just once. The ten largest clones add up to approximately 5.8% of the sample. The meaning of the sample's treatment or condition label: some 20 received Ad26.COV2.S at low or high dose, single or two shots; about 5 received placebo; per-sample allocation not given. For vaccine and placebo recipients, repertoires were sequenced using samples collected on day 63 after the first injection.

Sequenced here: peripheral blood, sampled in a trial of Ad26.COV2.S vaccine versus placebo. These TCRs come from a person between 18 and 60 years old who received the Ad26.COV2.S COVID-19 vaccine or a placebo.

The chain links TRBV29-1 to TRBJ1-2; D is undetermined. Trimming shortened V by 7 bases and J by 6 bases, and 15 bases separated the two germline ends. Germline CDR1 is SQVTM and CDR2 is ANQGSEA. This CDR3 contains 12 residues. The CDR3 DNA reads as TGCAGCGCCTACCCCCCCAATAATGGCTACACCTTC. Translation: CSAYPPNNGYTF.

The genes are TRBV12-3 or TRBV12-4 and TRBJ2-1; D remains ambiguous. The CDR3 sequence is 13 residues long. Trimming shortened V by 8 bases and J by 3 bases, and 11 bases separated the two germline ends. CDR3 coding DNA: TGTGCCAGCGTCCGCCGGTTCTACAATGAGCAGTTCTTC. Translating it yields CASVRRFYNEQFF.

This clone has more than one count but fewer than ten. The chain joins TRBV4-3 to TRBJ1-2; D is uncertain. With 0 bases removed from V and 0 bases from J, the gap between germline ends came to 17 bases. Germline CDR1 LGHNA, CDR2 YSLEER. The CDR3 covers 18 residues. The CDR3 loop reads CASSQEILTHPTNYGYTF. The CDR3 DNA is TGCGCCAGCAGCCAAGAAATCCTCACTCACCCAACTAACTATGGCTACACCTTC.

This rearrangement joins TRBV4-3 to TRBJ2-3; perhaps TRBD2 as D (6 bases). Germline V gene lookup returns CDR1 LGHNA and CDR2 YSLEER. Between the trimmed V and J ends, which lost 0 bases and 0 bases, there was a span of 10 bases. The CDR3 extends over 16 amino acids. The CDR3 reads CASSQEPSGSTDTQYF. The CDR3, as DNA: TGCGCCAGCAGCCAAGAACCCAGCGGGAGCACAGATACGCAGTATTTT.

V and J are TRBV12-5 and TRBJ1-3; tentative D call: TRBD1 (5 bases). This CDR3 has 15 residues. The ends were cut back, 5 bases at V and 0 bases at J, with 11 bases in the middle. Germline CDR1 is LGHNT and CDR2 is FRNRAP. The CDR3 DNA is TGTGCTAGTGGTGCCGGGGGTCTCTCTGGAAACACCATATATTTT. Its translation: CASGAGGLSGNTIYF.

V usage is TRBV18 and J usage is TRBJ2-3; no clear D. The CDR3 extends over 15 amino acids. Deletions cut 3 bases from V and 2 bases from J, with 12 bases between. Germline-derived CDR1 and CDR2 are KGHSH and LQKENI. The CDR3 is CASSPDSLSTDTQYF. CDR3 DNA sequence: TGTGCCAGCTCACCCGACTCCCTTTCCACAGATACGCAGTATTTT.